This paragraph covers one TCR beta chain sequence. The antigen is unknown. TCRdb's table, derived via immunoSEQ multiplex PCR, lists solely in-frame clones and lacks some. Among 97,000 or so clones listed, about 95% were seen once. The germline V gene encodes CDR1 SGHTA and CDR2 FQGTGA. The CDR3 has 15 residues. V shed 5 bases and J 3 bases; nucleotides not matched to a gene: 8. The data belong to a study of T cells in pancreatic ductal adenocarcinoma. Whole-study findings and limits: Unique clonotypes were about 8.2-fold more numerous in blood than in tumor. Results skew toward the minority of patients with early-stage disease.

No neoadjuvant therapy was given to the selected pancreatic ductal adenocarcinoma patients before their surgery. The sequence was obtained from a human donor with pancreatic ductal adenocarcinoma. The chain couples TRBV7-3 to TRBJ2-3; TRBD2 agrees at 7 bases. Sequencing was done on a sample of PBMCs. The DNA of the CDR3 is TGTGCCAGCAGCGCTAGCGGCCAGGGAACAGATACGCAGTATTTT. Protein product: CASSASGQGTDTQYF.